The sequence of this T cell receptor (beta chain) was determined in a study of T cell repertoires in cytomegalovirus infection. For the study at large: Indications of both CMV infection and matching HLA type were provided by public TCR beta signatures.

CDR1 and CDR2 (germline): MNHEY, SVGEGT. This CDR3 is built from 12 residues. The trim removed 6 bases at V and 4 bases at J, leaving 2 bases unmatched. This clonotype was seen a handful of times. The antigen is not known. TCRdb fed the reads into MiXCR, producing one record per CDR3 protein. This table has about 310,000 distinct CDR3 sequences, just under 25% appearing once. This sequence originates from a human donor in good health (CMV status not recorded). Some clones in this sample may be carry-over from other donors' samples. This specimen was cultured PBMCs, taken from culture after CMV antigen stimulation. V usage is TRBV6-2 or TRBV6-3 and J usage is TRBJ1-1; 7 bases align to TRBD1. In DNA form, the CDR3 reads TGTGCCAGCAGGACAGGGTTCACTGAAGCTTTCTTT. The encoded protein is CASRTGFTEAFF.